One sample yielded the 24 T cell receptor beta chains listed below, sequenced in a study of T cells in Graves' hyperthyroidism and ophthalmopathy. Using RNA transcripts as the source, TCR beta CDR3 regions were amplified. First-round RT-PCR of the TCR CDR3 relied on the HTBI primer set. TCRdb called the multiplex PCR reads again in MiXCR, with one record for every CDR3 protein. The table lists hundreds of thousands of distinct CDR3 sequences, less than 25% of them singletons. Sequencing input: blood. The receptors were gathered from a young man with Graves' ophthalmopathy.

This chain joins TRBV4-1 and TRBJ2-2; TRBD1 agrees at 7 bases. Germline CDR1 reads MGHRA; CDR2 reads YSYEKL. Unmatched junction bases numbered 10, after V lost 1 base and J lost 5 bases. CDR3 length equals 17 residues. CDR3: CASSQGVEGAHTGELFF. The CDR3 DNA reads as TGCGCCAGCAGCCAAGGGGTTGAGGGGGCGCATACCGGGGAGCTGTTTTTT.

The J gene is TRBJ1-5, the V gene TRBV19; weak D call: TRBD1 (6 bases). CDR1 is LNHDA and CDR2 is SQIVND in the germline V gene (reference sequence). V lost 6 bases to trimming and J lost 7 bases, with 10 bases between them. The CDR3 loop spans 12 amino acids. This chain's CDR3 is CASRQGGQPQHF. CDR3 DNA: TGTGCCAGTAGACAGGGCGGACAGCCCCAGCATTTT.

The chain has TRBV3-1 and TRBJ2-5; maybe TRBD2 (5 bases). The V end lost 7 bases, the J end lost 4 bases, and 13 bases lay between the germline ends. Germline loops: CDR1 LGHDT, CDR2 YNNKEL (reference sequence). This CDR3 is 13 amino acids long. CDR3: CASTQRGAETQYF. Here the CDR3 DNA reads TGTGCCAGCACTCAACGGGGAGCAGAGACCCAGTACTTC.

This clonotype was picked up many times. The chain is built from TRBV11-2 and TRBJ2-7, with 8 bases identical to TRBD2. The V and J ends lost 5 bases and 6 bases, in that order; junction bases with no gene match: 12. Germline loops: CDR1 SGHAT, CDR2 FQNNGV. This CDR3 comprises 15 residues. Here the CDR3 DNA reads TGTGCCAGCAGCCCTCTGGCGGGAGGAGGGGGCGAGCAGTACTTC. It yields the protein CASSPLAGGGGEQYF. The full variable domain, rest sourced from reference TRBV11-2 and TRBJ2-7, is EAGVAQSPRYKIIEKRQSVAFWCNPISGHATLYWYQQILGQGPKLLIQFQNNGVVDDSQLPKDRFSAERLKGVDSTLKIQPAKLEDSAVYLCASSPLAGGGGEQYFGPGTRLTVT.

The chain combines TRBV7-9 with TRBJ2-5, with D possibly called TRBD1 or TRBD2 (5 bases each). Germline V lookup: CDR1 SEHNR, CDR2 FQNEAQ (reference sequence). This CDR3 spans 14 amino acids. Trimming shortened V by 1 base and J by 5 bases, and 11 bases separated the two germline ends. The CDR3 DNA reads TGTGCCAGCAGCTTAGAAGGGACCGGCGAGACCCAGTACTTC. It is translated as CASSLEGTGETQYF.

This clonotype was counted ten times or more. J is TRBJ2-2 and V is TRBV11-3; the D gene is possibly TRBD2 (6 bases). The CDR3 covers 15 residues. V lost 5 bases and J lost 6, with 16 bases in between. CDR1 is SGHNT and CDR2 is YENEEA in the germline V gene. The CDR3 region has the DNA TGTGCCAGCAGCCCGGGACTCGGTGTCTCCGGGGAGCTGTTTTTT. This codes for CASSPGLGVSGELFF. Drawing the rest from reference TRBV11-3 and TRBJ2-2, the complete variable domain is EAGVVQSPRYKIIEKKQPVAFWCNPISGHNTLYWYLQNLGQGPELLIRYENEEAVDDSQLPKDRFSAERLKGVDSTLKIQPAELGDSAVYLCASSPGLGVSGELFFGEGSRLTVL.

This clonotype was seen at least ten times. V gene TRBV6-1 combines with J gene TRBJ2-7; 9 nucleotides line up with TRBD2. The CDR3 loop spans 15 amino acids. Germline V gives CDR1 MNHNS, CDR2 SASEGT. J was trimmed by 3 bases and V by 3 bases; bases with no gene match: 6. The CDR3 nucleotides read TGTGCCAGCAGTGATGCGGGAGGGGGCCTCTACGAGCAGTACTTC. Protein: CASSDAGGGLYEQYF.

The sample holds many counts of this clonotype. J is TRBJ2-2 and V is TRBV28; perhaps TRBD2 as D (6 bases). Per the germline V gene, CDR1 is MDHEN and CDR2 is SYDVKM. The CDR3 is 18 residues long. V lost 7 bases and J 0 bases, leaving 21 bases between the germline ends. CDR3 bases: TGTGCCAGCACCGCCCTGGGGCAGGACTACGCGAACACCGGGGAGCTGTTTTTT. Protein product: CASTALGQDYANTGELFF.

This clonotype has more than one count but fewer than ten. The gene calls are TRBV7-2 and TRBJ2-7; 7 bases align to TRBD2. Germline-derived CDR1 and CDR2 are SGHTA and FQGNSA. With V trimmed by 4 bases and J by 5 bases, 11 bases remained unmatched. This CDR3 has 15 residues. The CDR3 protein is CASSSNGLGTDEQYF. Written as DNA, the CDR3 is TGTGCCAGCAGCTCGAACGGACTAGGAACCGACGAGCAGTACTTC.

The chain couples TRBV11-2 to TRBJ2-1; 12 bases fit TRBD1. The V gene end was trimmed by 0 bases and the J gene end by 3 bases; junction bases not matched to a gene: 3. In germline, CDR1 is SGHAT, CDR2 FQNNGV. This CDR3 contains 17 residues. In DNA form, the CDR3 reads TGTGCCAGCAGCTTAGAAGGGACAGGGGGCTTCTACAATGAGCAGTTCTTC. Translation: CASSLEGTGGFYNEQFF.

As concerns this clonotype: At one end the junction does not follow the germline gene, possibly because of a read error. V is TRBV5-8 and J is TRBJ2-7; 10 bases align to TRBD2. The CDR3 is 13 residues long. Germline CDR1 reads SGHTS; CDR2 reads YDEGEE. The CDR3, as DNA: TGCGCCAGCAGCCGAGCGGGAGGGGTCGAGCAGTACTTC. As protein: CASSRAGGVEQYF. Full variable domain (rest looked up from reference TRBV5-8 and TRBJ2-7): EAGVTQSPTHLIKTRGQQATLRCSPISGHTSVYWYQQALGLGLQFLLWYDEGEERNRGNFPPRFSGRQFPNYSSELNVNALELEDSALYLCASSRAGGVEQYFGPGTRLTVT.

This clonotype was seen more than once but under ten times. The DNA of the CDR3 is TGTGCCAGCTCACTCGCCGGGACAGACCAAGAGACCCAGTACTTC. This sequence encodes CASSLAGTDQETQYF. This sequence joins TRBV18 and TRBJ2-5, with 7 bases aligning to TRBD1. The length of the CDR3 is 15 residues. V was clipped by 4 bases and J by 0 bases; unmatched bases: 5. In germline, CDR1 is KGHSH, CDR2 LQKENI.

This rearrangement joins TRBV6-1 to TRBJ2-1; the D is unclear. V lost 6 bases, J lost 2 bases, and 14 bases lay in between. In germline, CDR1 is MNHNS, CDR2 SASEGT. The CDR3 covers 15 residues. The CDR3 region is CASSRFVRAYNEQFF. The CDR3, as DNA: TGTGCCAGCAGCCGATTCGTCCGGGCCTACAATGAGCAGTTCTTC.

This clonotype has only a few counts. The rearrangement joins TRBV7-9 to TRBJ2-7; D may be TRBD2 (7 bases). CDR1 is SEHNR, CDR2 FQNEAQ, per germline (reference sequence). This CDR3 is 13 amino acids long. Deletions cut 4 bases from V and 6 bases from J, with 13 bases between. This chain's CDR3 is CASSWGGAAEQYF. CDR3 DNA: TGTGCCAGCAGCTGGGGGGGGGCGGCCGAGCAGTACTTC.

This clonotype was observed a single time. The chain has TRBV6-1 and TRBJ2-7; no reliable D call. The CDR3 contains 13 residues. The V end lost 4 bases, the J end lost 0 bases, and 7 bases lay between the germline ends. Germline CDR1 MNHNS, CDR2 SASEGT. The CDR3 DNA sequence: TGTGCCAGCAGTGGCAGCACCTCCTACGAGCAGTACTTC. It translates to CASSGSTSYEQYF.

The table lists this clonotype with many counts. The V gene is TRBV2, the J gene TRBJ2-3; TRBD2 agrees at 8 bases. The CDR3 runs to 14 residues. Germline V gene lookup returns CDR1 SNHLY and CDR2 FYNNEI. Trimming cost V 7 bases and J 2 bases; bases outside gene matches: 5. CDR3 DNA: TGTGCCAGCAACGAACTAGCGGCCACAGATACGCAGTATTTT. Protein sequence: CASNELAATDTQYF.

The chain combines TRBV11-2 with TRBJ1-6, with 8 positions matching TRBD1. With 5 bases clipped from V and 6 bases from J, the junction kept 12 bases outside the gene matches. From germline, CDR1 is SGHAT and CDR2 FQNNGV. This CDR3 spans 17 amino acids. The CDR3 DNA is TGTGCCAGCAGCACGACACAGGGGGGGGCCCGTAATTCACCCCTCCACTTT. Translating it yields CASSTTQGGARNSPLHF.

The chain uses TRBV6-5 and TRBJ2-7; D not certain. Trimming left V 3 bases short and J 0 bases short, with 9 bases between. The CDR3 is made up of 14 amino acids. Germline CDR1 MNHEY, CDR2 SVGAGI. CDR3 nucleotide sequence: TGTGCCAGCAGTTATCAGCGTAACTCCTACGAGCAGTACTTC. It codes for CASSYQRNSYEQYF.

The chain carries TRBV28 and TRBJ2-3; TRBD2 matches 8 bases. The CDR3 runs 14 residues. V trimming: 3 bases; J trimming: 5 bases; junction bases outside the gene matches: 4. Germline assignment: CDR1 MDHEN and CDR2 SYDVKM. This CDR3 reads CASSLRGVLDTQYF. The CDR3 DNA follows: TGTGCCAGCAGTTTGCGGGGGGTCCTAGATACGCAGTATTTT.

The chain's CDR3 is CSARHRGGDTGGSYNEQFF. The DNA for the CDR3 is TGCAGTGCTAGACACCGGGGCGGCGATACAGGGGGCTCCTACAATGAGCAGTTCTTC. The chain uses TRBV20-1 and TRBJ2-1; 8 bases match TRBD1. From germline, CDR1 is DFQATT and CDR2 SNEGSKA (reference sequence). The CDR3 has 19 residues. V dropped 2 bases and J dropped 0; count of bases not matched to a gene: 15.

The CDR3 spells CASSTQGGEAPQHF. In DNA form, the CDR3 reads TGCGCCAGCAGCACCCAGGGGGGCGAGGCGCCCCAGCATTTT. V is TRBV5-1 and J is TRBJ1-5, with 7 bases lining up with TRBD1. Germline V gene lookup returns CDR1 SGHRS and CDR2 YFSETQ. V was clipped by 4 bases and J by 9 bases; unmatched bases: 10. The CDR3 is made up of 14 amino acids.

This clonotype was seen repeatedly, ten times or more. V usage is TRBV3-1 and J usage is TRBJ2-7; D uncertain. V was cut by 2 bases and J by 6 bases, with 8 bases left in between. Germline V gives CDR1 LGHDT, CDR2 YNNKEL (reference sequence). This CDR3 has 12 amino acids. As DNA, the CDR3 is TGTGCCAGCAGCCAATTTGATGGCGAGCAGTACTTC. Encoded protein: CASSQFDGEQYF.

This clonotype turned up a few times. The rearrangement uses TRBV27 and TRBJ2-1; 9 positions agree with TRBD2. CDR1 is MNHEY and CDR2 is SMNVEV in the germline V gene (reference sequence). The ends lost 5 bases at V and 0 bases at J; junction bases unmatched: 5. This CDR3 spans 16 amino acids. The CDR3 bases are TGTGCCAGCAGTGCCCGTAGCGGGAGCTCCTACAATGAGCAGTTCTTC. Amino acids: CASSARSGSSYNEQFF.

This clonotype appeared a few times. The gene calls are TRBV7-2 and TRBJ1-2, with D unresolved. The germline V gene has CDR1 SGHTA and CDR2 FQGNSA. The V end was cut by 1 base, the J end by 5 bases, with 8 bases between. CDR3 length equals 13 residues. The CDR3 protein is CASSLVEVYGYTF. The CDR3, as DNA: TGTGCCAGCAGCTTAGTAGAAGTTTATGGCTACACCTTC.